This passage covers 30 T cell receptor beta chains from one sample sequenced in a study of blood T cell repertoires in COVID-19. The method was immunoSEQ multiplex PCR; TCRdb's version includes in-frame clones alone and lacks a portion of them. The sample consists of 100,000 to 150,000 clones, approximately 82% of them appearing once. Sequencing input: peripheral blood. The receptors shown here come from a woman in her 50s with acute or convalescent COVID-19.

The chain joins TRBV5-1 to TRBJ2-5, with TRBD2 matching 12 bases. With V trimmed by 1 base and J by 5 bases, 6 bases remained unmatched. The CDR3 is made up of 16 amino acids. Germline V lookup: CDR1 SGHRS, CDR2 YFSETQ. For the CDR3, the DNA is TGCGCCAGCAGCTTGACGACTAGCGGGGGTCTGGAGACCCAGTACTTC. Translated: CASSLTTSGGLETQYF.

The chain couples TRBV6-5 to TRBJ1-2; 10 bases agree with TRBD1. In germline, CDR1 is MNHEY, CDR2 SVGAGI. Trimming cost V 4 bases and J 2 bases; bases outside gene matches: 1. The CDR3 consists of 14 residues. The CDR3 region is CASSLGQGNYGYTF. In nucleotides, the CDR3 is TGTGCCAGCAGTTTGGGACAGGGGAACTATGGCTACACCTTC.

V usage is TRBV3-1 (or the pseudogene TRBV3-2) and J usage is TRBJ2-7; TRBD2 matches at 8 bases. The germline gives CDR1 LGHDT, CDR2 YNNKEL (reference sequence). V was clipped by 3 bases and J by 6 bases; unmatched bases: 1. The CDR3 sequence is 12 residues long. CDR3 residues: CASSQTSAEQYF. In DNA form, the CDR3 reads TGTGCCAGCAGCCAGACTAGCGCCGAGCAGTACTTC.

The CDR3 nucleotides read TGCGCCAGCAGTGAGCCTAGCGGGAGCGTTGAGCAGTTCTTC. It is translated as CASSEPSGSVEQFF. The rearrangement links TRBV10-2 to TRBJ2-1; 10 nucleotides align to TRBD2. The germline V gene encodes CDR1 WSHSY and CDR2 SAAADI. J gave up 9 bases and V 2 bases, and 4 bases lay outside the gene matches. The CDR3 contains 14 residues.

CDR3 nucleotide sequence: TGTGCCACCAGCAGCCTACTGGATGAGCAGTTCTTC. Translating gives CATSSLLDEQFF. J is TRBJ2-1 and V is TRBV15; D gene ambiguous. The V end was cut by 3 bases, the J end by 8 bases, with 8 bases between. The germline V gene has CDR1 LNHNV and CDR2 YYDKDF (reference sequence). The CDR3 consists of 12 residues.

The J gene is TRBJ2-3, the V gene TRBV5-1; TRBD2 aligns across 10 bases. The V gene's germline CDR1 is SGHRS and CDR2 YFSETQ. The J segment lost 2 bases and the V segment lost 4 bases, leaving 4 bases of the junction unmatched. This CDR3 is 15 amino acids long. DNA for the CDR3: TGCGCCAGCAGCATACTAGCGGGATCCACAGATACGCAGTATTTT. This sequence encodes CASSILAGSTDTQYF.

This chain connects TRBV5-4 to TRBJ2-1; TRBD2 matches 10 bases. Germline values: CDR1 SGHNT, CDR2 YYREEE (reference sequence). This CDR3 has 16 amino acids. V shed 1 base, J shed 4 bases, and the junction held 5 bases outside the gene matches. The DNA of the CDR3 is TGTGCCAGCAGCTTGTTCGCGACTAGCGGGTACAATGAGCAGTTCTTC. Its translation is CASSLFATSGYNEQFF.

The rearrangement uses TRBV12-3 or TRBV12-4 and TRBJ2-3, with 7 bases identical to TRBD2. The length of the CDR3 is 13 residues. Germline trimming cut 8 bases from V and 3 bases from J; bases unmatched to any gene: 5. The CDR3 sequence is CASELGGTDTQYF. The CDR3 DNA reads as TGTGCCAGCGAACTGGGGGGGACAGATACGCAGTATTTT.

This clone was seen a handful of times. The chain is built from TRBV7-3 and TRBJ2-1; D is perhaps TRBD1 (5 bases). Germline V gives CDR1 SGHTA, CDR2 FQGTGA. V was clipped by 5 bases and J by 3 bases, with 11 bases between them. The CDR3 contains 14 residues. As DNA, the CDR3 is TGTGCCAGCAGCCTAGGACACGGCTACAATGAGCAGTTCTTC. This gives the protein CASSLGHGYNEQFF.

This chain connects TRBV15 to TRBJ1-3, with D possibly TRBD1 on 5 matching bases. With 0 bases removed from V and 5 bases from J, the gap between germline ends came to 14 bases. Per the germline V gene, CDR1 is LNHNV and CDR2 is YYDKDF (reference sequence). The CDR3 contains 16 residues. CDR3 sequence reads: CATSRERVQARNTIYF. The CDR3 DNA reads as TGTGCCACCAGCAGAGAAAGGGTACAGGCCCGAAACACCATATATTTT.

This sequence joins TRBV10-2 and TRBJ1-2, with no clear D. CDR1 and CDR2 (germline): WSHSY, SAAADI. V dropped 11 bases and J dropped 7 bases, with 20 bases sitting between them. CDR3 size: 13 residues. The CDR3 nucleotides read TGCGCCGGAGGCTCGGCGAGGTCCGGTGGCTACACCTTC. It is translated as CAGGSARSGGYTF.

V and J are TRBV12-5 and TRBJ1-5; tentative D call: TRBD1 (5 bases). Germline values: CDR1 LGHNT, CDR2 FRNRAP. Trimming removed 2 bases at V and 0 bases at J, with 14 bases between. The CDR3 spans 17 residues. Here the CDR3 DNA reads TGTGCTAGTGGTTTGTCGGGGGGTTCTTATAGCAATCAGCCCCAGCATTTT. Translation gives CASGLSGGSYSNQPQHF.

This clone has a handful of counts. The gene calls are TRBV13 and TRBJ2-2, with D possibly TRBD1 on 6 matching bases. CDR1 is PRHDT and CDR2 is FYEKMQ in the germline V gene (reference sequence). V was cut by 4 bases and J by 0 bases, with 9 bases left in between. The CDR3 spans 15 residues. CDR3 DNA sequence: TGTGCCAGCAGCTCGGGACAACCGAACACCGGGGAGCTGTTTTTT. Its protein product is CASSSGQPNTGELFF.

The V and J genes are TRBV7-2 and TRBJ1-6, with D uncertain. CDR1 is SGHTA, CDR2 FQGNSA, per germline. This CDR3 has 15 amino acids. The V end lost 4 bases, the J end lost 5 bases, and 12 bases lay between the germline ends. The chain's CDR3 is CASSSMTPNNSPLHF. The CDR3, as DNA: TGTGCCAGCAGCTCCATGACACCGAATAATTCACCCCTCCACTTT.

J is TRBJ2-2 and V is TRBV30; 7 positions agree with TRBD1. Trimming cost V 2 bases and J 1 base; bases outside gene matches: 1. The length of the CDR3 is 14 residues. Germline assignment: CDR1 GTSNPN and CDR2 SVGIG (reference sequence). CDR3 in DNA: TGTGCCTGGAGTCGACAGGGGAACACCGGGGAGCTGTTTTTT. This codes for CAWSRQGNTGELFF.

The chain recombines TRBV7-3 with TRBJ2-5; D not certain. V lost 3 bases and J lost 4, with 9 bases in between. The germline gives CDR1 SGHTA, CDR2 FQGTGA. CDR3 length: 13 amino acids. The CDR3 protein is CASSFGPRETQYF. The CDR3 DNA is TGTGCCAGCAGCTTTGGGCCGCGAGAGACCCAGTACTTC.

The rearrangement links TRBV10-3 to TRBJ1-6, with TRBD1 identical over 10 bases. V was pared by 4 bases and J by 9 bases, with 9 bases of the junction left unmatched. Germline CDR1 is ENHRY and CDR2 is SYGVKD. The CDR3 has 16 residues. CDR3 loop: CAISVEDRGSGSPLHF. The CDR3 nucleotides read TGTGCCATCAGTGTGGAGGACAGGGGGAGCGGTTCACCCCTCCACTTT.

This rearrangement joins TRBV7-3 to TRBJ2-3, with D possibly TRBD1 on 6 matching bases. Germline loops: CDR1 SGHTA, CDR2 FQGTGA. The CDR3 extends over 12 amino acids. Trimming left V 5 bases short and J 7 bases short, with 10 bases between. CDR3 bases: TGTGCCAGCAGCCTCGACAGGAATACGCAGTATTTT. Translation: CASSLDRNTQYF.

As DNA, the CDR3 is TGTGCCAGCAGTTTCTCCGGGACAGGGAAAAGGGGTGAGCAGTTCTTC. Its protein product is CASSFSGTGKRGEQFF. This chain joins TRBV27 and TRBJ2-1; 9 bases fit TRBD1. Germline trimming cut 3 bases from V and 9 bases from J; bases unmatched to any gene: 12. CDR3 size: 16 residues. The germline V gene has CDR1 MNHEY and CDR2 SMNVEV (reference sequence).

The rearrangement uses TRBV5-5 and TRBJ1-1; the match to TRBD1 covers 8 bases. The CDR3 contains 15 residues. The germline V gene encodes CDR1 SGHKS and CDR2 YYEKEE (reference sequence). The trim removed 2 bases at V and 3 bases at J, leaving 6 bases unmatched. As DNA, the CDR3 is TGTGCCAGCAGCTTCGGACAGGGATGGGACACTGAAGCTTTCTTT. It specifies CASSFGQGWDTEAFF.

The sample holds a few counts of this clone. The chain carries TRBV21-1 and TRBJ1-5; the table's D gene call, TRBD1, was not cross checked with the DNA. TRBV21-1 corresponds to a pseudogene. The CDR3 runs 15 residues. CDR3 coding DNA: TGTGCCAGCGGAAGGACAGGGTTCGGCAATCAGCCCCAGCATTTT. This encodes CASGRTGFGNQPQHF.

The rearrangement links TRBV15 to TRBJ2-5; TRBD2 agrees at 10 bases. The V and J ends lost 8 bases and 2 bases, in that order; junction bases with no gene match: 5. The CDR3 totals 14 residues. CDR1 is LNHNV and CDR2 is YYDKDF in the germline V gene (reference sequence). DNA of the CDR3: TGTGCCACCCGTCAGCGGGGGGGGCAAGAGACCCAGTACTTC. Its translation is CATRQRGGQETQYF. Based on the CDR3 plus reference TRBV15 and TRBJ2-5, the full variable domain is DAMVIQNPRYQVTQFGKPVTLSCSQTLNHNVMYWYQQKSSQAPKLLFHYYDKDFNNEADTPDNFQSRRPNTSFCFLDIRSPGLGDTAMYLCATRQRGGQETQYFGPGTRLLVL.

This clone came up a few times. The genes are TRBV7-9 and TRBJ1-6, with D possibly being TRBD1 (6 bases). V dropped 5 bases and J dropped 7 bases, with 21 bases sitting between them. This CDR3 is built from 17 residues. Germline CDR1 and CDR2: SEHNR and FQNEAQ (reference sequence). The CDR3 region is CASSVYGAGHLNSPLHF. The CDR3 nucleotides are TGTGCCAGCAGCGTTTATGGAGCGGGACACCTAAATTCACCCCTCCACTTT.

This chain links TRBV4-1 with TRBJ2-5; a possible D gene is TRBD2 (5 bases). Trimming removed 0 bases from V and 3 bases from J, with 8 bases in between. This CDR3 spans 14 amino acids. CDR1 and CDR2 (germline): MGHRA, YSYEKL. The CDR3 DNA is TGCGCCAGCAGCCAAGATTTGGAGGAAGAGACCCAGTACTTC. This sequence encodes CASSQDLEEETQYF.

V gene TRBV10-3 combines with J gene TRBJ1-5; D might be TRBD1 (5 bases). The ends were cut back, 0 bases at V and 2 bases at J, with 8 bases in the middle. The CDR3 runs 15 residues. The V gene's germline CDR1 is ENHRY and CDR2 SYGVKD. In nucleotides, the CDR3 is TGTGCCATCAGTGAGTCGGGGGAGGGCAATCAGCCCCAGCATTTT. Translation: CAISESGEGNQPQHF.

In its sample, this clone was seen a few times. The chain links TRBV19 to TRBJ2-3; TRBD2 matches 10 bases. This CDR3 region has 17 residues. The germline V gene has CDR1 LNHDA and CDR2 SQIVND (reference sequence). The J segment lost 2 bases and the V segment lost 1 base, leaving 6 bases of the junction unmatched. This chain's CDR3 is CASSIGGTSVSTDTQYF. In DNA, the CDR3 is TGTGCCAGTAGTATAGGGGGGACTAGCGTTTCCACAGATACGCAGTATTTT.

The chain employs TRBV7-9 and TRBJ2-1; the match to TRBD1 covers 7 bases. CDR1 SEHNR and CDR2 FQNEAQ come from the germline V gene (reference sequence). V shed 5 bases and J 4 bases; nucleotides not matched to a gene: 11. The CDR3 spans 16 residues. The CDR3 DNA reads TGTGCCAGCAGCGCCGTGAGAGGGGGCGGGTACAATGAGCAGTTCTTC. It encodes CASSAVRGGGYNEQFF.

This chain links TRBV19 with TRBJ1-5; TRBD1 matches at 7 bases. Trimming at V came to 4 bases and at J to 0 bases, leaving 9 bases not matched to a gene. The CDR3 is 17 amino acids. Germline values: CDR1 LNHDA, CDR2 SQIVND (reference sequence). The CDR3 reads CASSKVGQVYSNQPQHF. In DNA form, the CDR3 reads TGTGCCAGTAGTAAAGTCGGACAGGTATATAGCAATCAGCCCCAGCATTTT.

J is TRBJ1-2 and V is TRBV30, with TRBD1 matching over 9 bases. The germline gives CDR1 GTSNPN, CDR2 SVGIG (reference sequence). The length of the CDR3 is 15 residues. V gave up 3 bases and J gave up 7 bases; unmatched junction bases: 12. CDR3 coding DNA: TGTGCCTGGAGGCTCCTCCGGACAGGGGAATTTGGCTACACCTTC. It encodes CAWRLLRTGEFGYTF.

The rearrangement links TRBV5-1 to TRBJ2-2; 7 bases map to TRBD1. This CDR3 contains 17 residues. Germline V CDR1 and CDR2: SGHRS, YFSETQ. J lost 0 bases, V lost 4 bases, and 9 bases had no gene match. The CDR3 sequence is CASSPAPTGPNTGELFF. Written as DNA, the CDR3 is TGCGCCAGCAGCCCCGCACCGACAGGGCCGAACACCGGGGAGCTGTTTTTT.